This TCR beta chain was identified during a study of CD8+ T cells in alopecia areata. Losses at the gene ends were 0 bases for V and 9 bases for J; bases not matched to a gene: 9. Germline V gene sequence: CDR1 SGDLS, CDR2 YYNGEE. The CDR3 sequence is 15 residues long. General study points: More clonal than normal scalp was lesional scalp, particularly alopecia totalis/universalis.

As concerns this clone: The antigen is not known.

Following RNA extraction, reverse transcription yielded cDNA that acted as the sequencing template. Using immunoSEQ multiplex PCR, the repertoire was profiled, and TCRdb retains in-frame clones only, with some absent. The sample includes roughly 250,000 clones, 67% seen only once; the top ten take under 1.5%. The TCR comes from a human donor with alopecia areata. V usage is TRBV9 and J usage is TRBJ1-1, with TRBD1 matching over 9 bases. This sample comprised CD4+ T cells sorted from blood, obtained at week 0. In DNA, the CDR3 is TGTGCCAGCAGCGTAGCCCCAGGACAGGGGACGAAAGCTTTCTTT. It translates to CASSVAPGQGTKAFF.